The 18 T cell receptor beta chains below come from one sample, sequenced in a study of T cells in tuberculosis. After thawing and overnight rest, PBMC were stained with GMM-loaded CD1B tetramer, viability dye and anti-CD3 for sorting. The lipid loaded on the CD1B tetramers was C32 glucose monomycolate from Rhodococcus equi. Assay: immunoSEQ multiplex PCR; the TCRdb copy retains only in-frame clones and omits some. Of approximately 88,000 clones in the sample, just over 90% are singletons; the top ten hold around 1.8%. Specimen: CD1b-GMM tetramer-negative cells sorted from PBMCs. These receptors came from an adult woman with latent tuberculosis.

The rearrangement joins TRBV9 to TRBJ2-2, with 10 bases lining up with TRBD2. Germline values: CDR1 SGDLS, CDR2 YYNGEE. The CDR3 length is 15 residues. J lost 7 bases, V lost 4 bases, and 7 bases had no gene match. The CDR3 protein is CASSIAAGGHGELFF. The CDR3 coding sequence is TGTGCCAGCAGCATAGCAGCGGGGGGGCACGGGGAGCTGTTTTTT.

The chain couples TRBV7-9 to TRBJ2-7, with 11 positions matching TRBD1. The trim removed 4 bases at V and 4 bases at J, leaving 3 bases unmatched. Germline lookup yields CDR1 SEHNR and CDR2 FQNEAQ (reference sequence). This CDR3 has 14 amino acids. DNA for the CDR3: TGTGCCAGCAGCTGGGGGGACAGGGGGTACGAGCAGTACTTC. Translated, it gives CASSWGDRGYEQYF.

The chain couples TRBV13 to TRBJ2-6; D is perhaps TRBD1 (6 bases). Trimming pared 5 bases from V and 2 bases from J, leaving 10 bases between. The CDR3 runs 15 residues. Per germline, CDR1 PRHDT and CDR2 FYEKMQ (reference sequence). For the CDR3, the DNA is TGTGCCAGCAGCCTCTGGGACACTGGGGCCAACGTCCTGACTTTC. Translated: CASSLWDTGANVLTF.

The V call is TRBV6-5, the J call TRBJ1-1; 9 positions agree with TRBD1. V was pared by 6 bases and J by 4 bases, with 6 bases of the junction left unmatched. Germline V gene data show CDR1 as MNHEY and CDR2 as SVGAGI. CDR3 length equals 14 residues. CDR3 residues: CASSPQGAGTEAFF. The CDR3 coding sequence is TGTGCCAGCAGCCCACAGGGGGCGGGCACTGAAGCTTTCTTT.

V and J are TRBV5-4 and TRBJ1-2, with TRBD1 matching 9 bases. This CDR3 is 14 amino acids long. Trimming removed 4 bases from V and 8 bases from J; junction bases left unmatched: 9. From germline, CDR1 is SGHNT and CDR2 YYREEE (reference sequence). The CDR3 sequence is CASSQPGQGWGYTF. CDR3 sequence (DNA): TGTGCCAGCAGCCAACCGGGACAGGGCTGGGGCTACACCTTC. Full variable domain (outside the CDR3, taken from reference TRBV5-4 and TRBJ1-2): ETGVTQSPTHLIKTRGQQVTLRCSSQSGHNTVSWYQQALGQGPQFIFQYYREEENGRGNFPPRFSGLQFPNYSSELNVNALELDDSALYLCASSQPGQGWGYTFGSGTRLTVV.

V gene TRBV19 combines with J gene TRBJ2-2; the match to TRBD2 covers 8 bases. Germline loops: CDR1 LNHDA, CDR2 SQIVND (reference sequence). CDR3 length equals 16 residues. V lost 4 bases, J lost 7 bases, and 11 bases stayed unmatched. CDR3 bases: TGTGCCAGTAGTAGAACAGCGGGGGCCGGAGGCGGGGAGCTGTTTTTT. This translates into CASSRTAGAGGGELFF.

The chain joins TRBV6-1 to TRBJ1-5; D may be TRBD1 (6 bases). V was pared by 6 bases and J by 0 bases, with 9 bases between. CDR1 is MNHNS and CDR2 is SASEGT in the germline V gene. The CDR3 is 14 amino acids. CDR3 nucleotide sequence: TGTGCCAGCAGGGCAGGGGTTAGCAATCAGCCCCAGCATTTT. Its translation: CASRAGVSNQPQHF.

For the CDR3, the DNA is TGTGCCAGTAGTCCCGGGACAGGGAAACCAAATTCACCCCTCCACTTT. Translated: CASSPGTGKPNSPLHF. V and J are TRBV19 and TRBJ1-6; 9 bases are shared with TRBD1. Germline loops: CDR1 LNHDA, CDR2 SQIVND (reference sequence). Trimming cost V 5 bases and J 7 bases; bases outside gene matches: 9. CDR3 length: 16 amino acids.

A few counts support this clone. An end of the junction does not agree with germline; a read error may underlie this. This chain links TRBV20-1 with TRBJ1-4, with 7 bases matching TRBD1. From germline, CDR1 is DFQATT and CDR2 SNEGSKA (reference sequence). The CDR3 is made up of 8 amino acids. For the CDR3, the DNA is TGCAGTACCGGGACAGAACTTTTT. It yields the protein CSTGTELF.

The V gene is TRBV19, the J gene TRBJ2-3, with TRBD1 matching 7 bases. The V segment lost 9 bases and the J segment 2 bases; nucleotides outside the gene matches: 8. This CDR3 spans 14 amino acids. Germline CDR1 and CDR2: LNHDA and SQIVND (reference sequence). The CDR3 sequence is CARRQDRSTDTQYF. The CDR3, as DNA: TGTGCCAGAAGGCAGGACAGGTCCACAGATACGCAGTATTTT.

CDR3 DNA: TGTGCCAGCAGCTTAATTGGGACAGTCCAAGAGACCCAGTACTTC. Amino acid sequence: CASSLIGTVQETQYF. The chain joins TRBV7-8 to TRBJ2-5, with TRBD1 identical over 7 bases. The V gene's germline CDR1 is SGHVS and CDR2 FQNEAQ. There are 15 residues in the CDR3. The V segment lost 2 bases and the J segment 1 base; nucleotides outside the gene matches: 4.

There are a few counts of this clone. The gene calls are TRBV6-6 and TRBJ1-5, with TRBD1 matching 8 bases. The CDR3 spans 14 residues. The trim removed 7 bases at V and 7 bases at J, leaving 9 bases unmatched. Germline assignment: CDR1 MNHNY and CDR2 SVGAGI (reference sequence). CDR3: CASNTAGGVQPQHF. DNA for the CDR3: TGTGCCAGCAACACCGCAGGGGGCGTGCAGCCCCAGCATTTT.

This chain links TRBV10-1 with TRBJ1-5; 7 bases align to TRBD1. CDR3 length equals 12 residues. The V and J ends lost 7 bases and 4 bases, in that order; junction bases with no gene match: 1. From germline, CDR1 is WNHNN and CDR2 SYGVQD (reference sequence). Here the CDR3 DNA reads TGCGCCAGCATGGGACAGAATCAGCCCCAGCATTTT. Translation: CASMGQNQPQHF.

The rearrangement links TRBV6-1 to TRBJ1-1; D may be TRBD1 (5 bases). Germline CDR1 is MNHNS and CDR2 is SASEGT. Trimming shortened V by 5 bases and J by 13 bases, and 17 bases separated the two germline ends. The length of the CDR3 is 12 residues. The CDR3 sequence: CASSPIGGYGFF. Here the CDR3 DNA reads TGTGCCAGCAGTCCGATTGGGGGGTATGGTTTCTTT.

The gene calls are TRBV29-1 and TRBJ2-5; TRBD2 aligns across 9 bases. Per the germline V gene, CDR1 is SQVTM and CDR2 is ANQGSEA. Trimming cost V 3 bases and J 4 bases; bases outside gene matches: 15. The CDR3 sequence is 17 residues long. The CDR3 nucleotides read TGCAGCGTTGACGGGTTTGGGGAGCGGGGGGCAGGAGAGACCCAGTACTTC. Translation gives CSVDGFGERGAGETQYF.

The chain has TRBV5-4 and TRBJ2-7; weak D call: TRBD2 (6 bases). The CDR3 runs to 13 residues. Germline V gene sequence: CDR1 SGHNT, CDR2 YYREEE (reference sequence). Between the trimmed V and J ends, which lost 0 bases and 4 bases, there was a span of 8 bases. CDR3 DNA: TGTGCCAGCAGCTTGGTTGGGGGGTACGAGCAGTACGTC. Its translation: CASSLVGGYEQYV.

This clone was detected a few times. The chain carries TRBV9 and TRBJ2-2, with D possibly being TRBD1 (5 bases). The CDR3 extends over 18 amino acids. Germline lookup yields CDR1 SGDLS and CDR2 YYNGEE. The V and J ends lost 0 bases and 6 bases respectively, with 21 bases between them. The CDR3 region is CASSVEGRTKGNAGELFF. In DNA, the CDR3 is TGTGCCAGCAGCGTAGAGGGCAGGACAAAGGGTAACGCCGGGGAGCTGTTTTTT.

The CDR3 sequence is CASTRQGFGNTIYF. The CDR3 DNA sequence: TGTGCCAGCACCCGACAGGGGTTTGGAAACACCATATATTTT. The rearrangement joins TRBV9 to TRBJ1-3; 8 nucleotides agree with TRBD1. The CDR3 loop spans 14 amino acids. Germline V gene sequence: CDR1 SGDLS, CDR2 YYNGEE. The V segment lost 6 bases and the J segment 3 bases; nucleotides outside the gene matches: 5.